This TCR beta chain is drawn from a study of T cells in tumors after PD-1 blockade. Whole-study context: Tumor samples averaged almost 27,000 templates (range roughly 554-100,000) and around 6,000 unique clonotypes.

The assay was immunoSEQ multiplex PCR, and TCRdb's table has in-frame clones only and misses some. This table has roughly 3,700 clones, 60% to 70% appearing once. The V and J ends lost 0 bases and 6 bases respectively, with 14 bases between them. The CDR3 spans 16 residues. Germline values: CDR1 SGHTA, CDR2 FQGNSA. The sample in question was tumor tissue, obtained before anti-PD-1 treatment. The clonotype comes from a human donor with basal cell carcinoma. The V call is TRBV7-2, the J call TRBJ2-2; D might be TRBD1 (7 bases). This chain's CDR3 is CASSLAGGWGAGELFF. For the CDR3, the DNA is TGTGCCAGCAGCTTAGCAGGGGGCTGGGGGGCCGGGGAGCTGTTTTTT.